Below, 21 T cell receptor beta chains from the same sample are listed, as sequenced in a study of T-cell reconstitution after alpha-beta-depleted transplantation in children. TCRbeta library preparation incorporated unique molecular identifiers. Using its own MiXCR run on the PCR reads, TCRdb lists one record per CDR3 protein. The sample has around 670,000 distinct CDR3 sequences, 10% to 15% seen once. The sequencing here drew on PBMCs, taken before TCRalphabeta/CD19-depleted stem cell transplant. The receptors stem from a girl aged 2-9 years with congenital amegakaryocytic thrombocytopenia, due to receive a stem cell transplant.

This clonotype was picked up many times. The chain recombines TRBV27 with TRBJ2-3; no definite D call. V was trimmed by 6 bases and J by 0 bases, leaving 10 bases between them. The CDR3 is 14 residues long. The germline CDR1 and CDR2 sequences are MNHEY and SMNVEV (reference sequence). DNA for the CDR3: TGTGCCAGCAGCCTAGTTCATAGCACAGATACGCAGTATTTT. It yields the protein CASSLVHSTDTQYF.

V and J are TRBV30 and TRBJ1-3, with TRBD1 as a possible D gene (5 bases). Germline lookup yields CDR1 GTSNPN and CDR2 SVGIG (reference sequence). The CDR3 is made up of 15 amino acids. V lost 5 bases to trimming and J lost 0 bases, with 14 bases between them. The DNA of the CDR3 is TGTGCCTGGCAGCACTACCAGGGCTCTGGAAACACCATATATTTT. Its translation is CAWQHYQGSGNTIYF. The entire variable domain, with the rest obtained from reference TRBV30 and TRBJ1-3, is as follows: SQTIHQWPATLVQPVGSPLSLECTVEGTSNPNLYWYRQAAGRGLQLLFYSVGIGQISSEVPQNLSASRPQDRQFILSSKKLLLSDSGFYLCAWQHYQGSGNTIYFGEGSWLTVV.

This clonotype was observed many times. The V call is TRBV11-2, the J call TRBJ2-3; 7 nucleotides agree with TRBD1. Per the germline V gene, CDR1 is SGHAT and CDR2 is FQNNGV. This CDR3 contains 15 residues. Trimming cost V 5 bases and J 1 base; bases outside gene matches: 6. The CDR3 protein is CASSLDRARTDTQYF. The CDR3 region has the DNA TGTGCCAGCAGCCTCGACAGGGCCCGCACAGATACGCAGTATTTT.

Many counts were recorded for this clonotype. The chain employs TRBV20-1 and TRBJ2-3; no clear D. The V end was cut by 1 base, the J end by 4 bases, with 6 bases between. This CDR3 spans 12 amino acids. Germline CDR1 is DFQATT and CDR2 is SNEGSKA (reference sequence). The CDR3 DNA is TGCAGTGCTAGAGGCCCCGCAGATACGCAGTATTTT. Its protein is CSARGPADTQYF.

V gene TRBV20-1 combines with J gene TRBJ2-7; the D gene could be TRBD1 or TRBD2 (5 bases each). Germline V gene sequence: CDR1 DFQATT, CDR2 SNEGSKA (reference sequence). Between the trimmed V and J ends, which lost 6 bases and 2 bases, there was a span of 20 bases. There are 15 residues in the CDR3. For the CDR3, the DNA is TGCAGTGCCTCCTCTCCGGGCGAGGGGACCTACGAGCAGTACTTC. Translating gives CSASSPGEGTYEQYF.

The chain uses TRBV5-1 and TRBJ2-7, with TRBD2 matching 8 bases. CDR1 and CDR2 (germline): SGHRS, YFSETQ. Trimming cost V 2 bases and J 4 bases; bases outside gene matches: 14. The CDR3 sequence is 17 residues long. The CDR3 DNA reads TGCGCCAGCAGCTTCGGGGGGGCGGGTCGGGAGTCTTACGAGCAGTACTTC. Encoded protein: CASSFGGAGRESYEQYF.

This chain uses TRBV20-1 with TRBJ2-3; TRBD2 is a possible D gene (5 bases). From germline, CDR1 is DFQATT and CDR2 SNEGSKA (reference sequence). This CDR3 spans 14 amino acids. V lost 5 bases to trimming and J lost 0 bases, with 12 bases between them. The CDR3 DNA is TGCAGTGCTCCTTGGTCGGGGAGCACAGATACGCAGTATTTT. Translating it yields CSAPWSGSTDTQYF.

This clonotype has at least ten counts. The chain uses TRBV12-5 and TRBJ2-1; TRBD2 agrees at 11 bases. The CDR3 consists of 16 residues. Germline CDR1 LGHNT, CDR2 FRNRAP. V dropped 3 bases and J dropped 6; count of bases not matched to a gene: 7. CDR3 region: CASGLVIAGGVNEQFF. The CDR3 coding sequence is TGTGCTAGTGGTTTAGTTATAGCGGGAGGGGTCAATGAGCAGTTCTTC.

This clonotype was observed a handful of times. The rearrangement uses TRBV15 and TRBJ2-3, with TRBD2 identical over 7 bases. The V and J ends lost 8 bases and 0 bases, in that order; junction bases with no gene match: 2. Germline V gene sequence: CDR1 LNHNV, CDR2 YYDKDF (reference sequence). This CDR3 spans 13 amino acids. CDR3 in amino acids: CATLAESTDTQYF. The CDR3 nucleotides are TGTGCCACCCTAGCGGAGAGCACAGATACGCAGTATTTT. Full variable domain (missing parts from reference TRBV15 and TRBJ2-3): DAMVIQNPRYQVTQFGKPVTLSCSQTLNHNVMYWYQQKSSQAPKLLFHYYDKDFNNEADTPDNFQSRRPNTSFCFLDIRSPGLGDTAMYLCATLAESTDTQYFGPGTRLTVL.

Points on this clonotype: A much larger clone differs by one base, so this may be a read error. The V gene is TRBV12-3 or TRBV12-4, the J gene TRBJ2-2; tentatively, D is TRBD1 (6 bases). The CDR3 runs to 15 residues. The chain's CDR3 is CATSSNRERPGELFF. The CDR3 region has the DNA TGTGCCACCAGTTCGAACAGGGAACGACCCGGGGAGCTGTTTTTT.

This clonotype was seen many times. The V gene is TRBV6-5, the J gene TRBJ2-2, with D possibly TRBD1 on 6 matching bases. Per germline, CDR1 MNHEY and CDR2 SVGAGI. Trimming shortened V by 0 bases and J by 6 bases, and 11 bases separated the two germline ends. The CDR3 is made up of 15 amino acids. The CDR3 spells CASSYSGASAGELFF. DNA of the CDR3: TGTGCCAGCAGTTACTCGGGGGCCAGCGCCGGGGAGCTGTTTTTT.

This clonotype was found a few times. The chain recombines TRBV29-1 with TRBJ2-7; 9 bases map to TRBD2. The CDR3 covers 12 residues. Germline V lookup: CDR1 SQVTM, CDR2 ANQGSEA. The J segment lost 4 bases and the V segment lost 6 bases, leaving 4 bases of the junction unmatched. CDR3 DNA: TGCAGCGTGACTAGCGGAGTATACGAGCAGTACTTC. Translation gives CSVTSGVYEQYF.

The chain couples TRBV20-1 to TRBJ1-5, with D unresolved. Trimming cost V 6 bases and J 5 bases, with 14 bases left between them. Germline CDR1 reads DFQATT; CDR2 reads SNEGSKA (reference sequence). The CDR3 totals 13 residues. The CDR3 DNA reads TGCAGTGCACGGACGTCGGACGATCAGCCCCAGCATTTT. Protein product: CSARTSDDQPQHF.

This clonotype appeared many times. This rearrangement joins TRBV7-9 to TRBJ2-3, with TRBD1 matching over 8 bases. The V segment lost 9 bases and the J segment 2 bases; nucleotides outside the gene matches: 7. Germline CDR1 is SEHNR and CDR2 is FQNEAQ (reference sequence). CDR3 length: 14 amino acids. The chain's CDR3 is CASTGTGSTDTQYF. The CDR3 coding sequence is TGTGCCAGTACCGGGACAGGCTCCACAGATACGCAGTATTTT.

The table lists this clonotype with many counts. In nucleotides, the CDR3 is TGCGCCAGCAGCTCCATCGGGGACAGGGTCTCACCCCTCCACTTT. It codes for CASSSIGDRVSPLHF. The chain recombines TRBV5-1 with TRBJ1-6; TRBD1 matches at 9 bases. Germline V lookup: CDR1 SGHRS, CDR2 YFSETQ. This CDR3 contains 15 residues. Unmatched junction bases numbered 8, after V lost 3 bases and J lost 10 bases.

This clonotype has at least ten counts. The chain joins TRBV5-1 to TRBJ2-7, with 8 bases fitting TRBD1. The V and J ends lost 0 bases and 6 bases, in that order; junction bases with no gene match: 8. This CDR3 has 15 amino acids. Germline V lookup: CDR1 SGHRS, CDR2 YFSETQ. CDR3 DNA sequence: TGCGCCAGCAGCTTGGCCTCCGGGACAGGACGCGAGCAGTACTTC. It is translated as CASSLASGTGREQYF.

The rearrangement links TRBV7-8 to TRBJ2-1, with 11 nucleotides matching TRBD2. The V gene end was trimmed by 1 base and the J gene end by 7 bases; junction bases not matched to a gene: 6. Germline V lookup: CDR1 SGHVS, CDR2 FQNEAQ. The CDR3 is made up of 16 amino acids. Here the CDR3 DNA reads TGTGCCAGCAGCTTAGATGGTAGCGGGAGGGTTAATGAGCAGTTCTTC. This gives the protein CASSLDGSGRVNEQFF. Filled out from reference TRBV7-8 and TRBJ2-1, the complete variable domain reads GAGVSQSPRYKVAKRGQDVALRCDPISGHVSLFWYQQALGQGPEFLTYFQNEAQLDKSGLPSDRFFAERPEGSVSTLKIQRTQQEDSAVYLCASSLDGSGRVNEQFFGPGTRLTVL.

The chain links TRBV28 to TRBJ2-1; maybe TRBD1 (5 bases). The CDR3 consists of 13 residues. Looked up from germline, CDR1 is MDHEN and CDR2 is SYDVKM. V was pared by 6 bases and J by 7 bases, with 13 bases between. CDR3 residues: CASSLTHRNEQFF. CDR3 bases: TGTGCCAGCAGCCTAACGCACAGGAATGAGCAGTTCTTC.

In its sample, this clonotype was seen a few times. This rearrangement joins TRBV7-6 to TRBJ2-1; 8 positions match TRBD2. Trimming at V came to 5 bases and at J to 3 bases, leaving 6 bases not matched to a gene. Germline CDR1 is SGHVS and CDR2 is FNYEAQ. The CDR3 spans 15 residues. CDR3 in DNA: TGTGCCAGCAGCCAAACTAGCGGAATCTACAATGAGCAGTTCTTC. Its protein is CASSQTSGIYNEQFF.

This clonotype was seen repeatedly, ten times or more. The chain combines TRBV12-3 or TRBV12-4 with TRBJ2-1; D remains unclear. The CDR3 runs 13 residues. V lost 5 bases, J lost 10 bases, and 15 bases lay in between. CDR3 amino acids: CASSPSPVQEQFF. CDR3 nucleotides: TGTGCCAGCAGTCCATCCCCCGTACAGGAGCAGTTCTTC.

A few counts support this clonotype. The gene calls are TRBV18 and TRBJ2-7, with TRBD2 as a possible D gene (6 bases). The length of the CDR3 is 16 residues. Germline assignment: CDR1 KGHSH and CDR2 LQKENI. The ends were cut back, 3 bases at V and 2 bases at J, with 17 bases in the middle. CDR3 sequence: CASSPFAGINPYEQYF. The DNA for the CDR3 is TGTGCCAGCTCACCTTTTGCGGGGATAAACCCCTACGAGCAGTACTTC.